What follows are 32 T cell receptor beta chains derived from one specimen sequenced in a study of long-term antiretroviral therapy in people with HIV. They ran version v3.0 of the immunoSEQ assay at survey level. Clones were sequenced by immunoSEQ multiplex PCR, and TCRdb holds only the in-frame ones, with some missing. The sample has 35,000 to 45,000 clones, around three quarters seen once. The sample was unsorted PBMCs, taken 3.4 years after starting antiretroviral therapy. Receptors originate from a man aged 25-40 years with HIV.

V is TRBV7-8 and J is TRBJ2-7; no firm D call. The V gene's germline CDR1 is SGHVS and CDR2 FQNEAQ. The V and J ends lost 4 bases and 3 bases respectively, with 19 bases between them. The CDR3 covers 16 residues. The CDR3 DNA sequence: TGTGCCAGCAGCTCAAGGTGGGGTGTAGATCACTACGAGCAGTACTTC. Residues: CASSSRWGVDHYEQYF.

The CDR3 DNA follows: TGCGCCAGCAGCGTTACAGGGGAGACGCATATCTACGAGCAGTACTTC. As protein: CASSVTGETHIYEQYF. V gene TRBV5-1 combines with J gene TRBJ2-7, with 7 bases lining up with TRBD1. Germline lookup yields CDR1 SGHRS and CDR2 YFSETQ. The CDR3 runs to 16 residues. V gave up 4 bases and J gave up 3 bases; unmatched junction bases: 13.

The rearrangement uses TRBV29-1 and TRBJ2-7; no clear D. Between the trimmed V and J ends, which lost 0 bases and 2 bases, there was a span of 14 bases. This CDR3 comprises 15 residues. Germline CDR1 is SQVTM and CDR2 is ANQGSEA. CDR3 in amino acids: CSVEEPLRRPYEQYF. The CDR3 nucleotides read TGCAGCGTTGAAGAGCCTCTCCGACGGCCCTACGAGCAGTACTTC.

This sequence joins TRBV5-4 and TRBJ1-1; 10 positions match TRBD1. The CDR3 totals 15 residues. Germline CDR1 and CDR2: SGHNT and YYREEE (reference sequence). V lost 4 bases, J lost 4 bases, and 7 bases stayed unmatched. The CDR3 DNA sequence: TGTGCCAGCAGCCCCCCGGGACAGGGGAGCACTGAAGCTTTCTTT. Encoded protein: CASSPPGQGSTEAFF.

CDR3 in DNA: TGCGCCAGCAGCGGCGGGAGGGCCGGCACAGATACGCAGTATTTT. Its translation is CASSGGRAGTDTQYF. V gene TRBV5-1 combines with J gene TRBJ2-3; 9 bases agree with TRBD2. Germline lookup yields CDR1 SGHRS and CDR2 YFSETQ. V was clipped by 4 bases and J by 1 base; unmatched bases: 4. This CDR3 has 15 amino acids.

The gene calls are TRBV28 and TRBJ2-7; 8 bases are shared with TRBD1. This CDR3 is built from 15 residues. With V trimmed by 6 bases and J by 3 bases, 10 bases remained unmatched. Germline CDR1 reads MDHEN; CDR2 reads SYDVKM. In DNA, the CDR3 is TGTGCCAGCAGCAAACTGGACAGGGTGGACTACGAGCAGTACTTC. It codes for CASSKLDRVDYEQYF.

The J gene is TRBJ1-3, the V gene TRBV29-1; D unresolved. The CDR3 runs to 13 residues. Germline-derived CDR1 and CDR2 are SQVTM and ANQGSEA. With 2 bases removed from V and 0 bases from J, the gap between germline ends came to 5 bases. The CDR3 DNA follows: TGCAGCGTTGAAAGCAGCTCTGGAAACACCATATATTTT. Its protein product is CSVESSSGNTIYF.

The chain recombines TRBV27 with TRBJ2-1, with TRBD2 identical over 7 bases. This CDR3 has 14 residues. With V trimmed by 5 bases and J by 9 bases, 10 bases remained unmatched. Looked up from germline, CDR1 is MNHEY and CDR2 is SMNVEV (reference sequence). The CDR3 region is CASSPRTSGSEQFF. The CDR3 DNA sequence: TGTGCCAGCAGTCCCAGGACTAGTGGGTCTGAGCAGTTCTTC.

V is TRBV13 and J is TRBJ2-7; 7 nucleotides align to TRBD2. Germline CDR1 PRHDT, CDR2 FYEKMQ (reference sequence). This CDR3 spans 17 amino acids. V shed 5 bases, J shed 2 bases, and the junction held 15 bases outside the gene matches. In DNA form, the CDR3 reads TGTGCCAGCAGCCTCGGTCCGTCTAGCGGCACTACCTACGAGCAGTACTTC. Translation gives CASSLGPSSGTTYEQYF.

The sample holds a few counts of this clone. This chain connects TRBV25-1 to TRBJ2-7; D is unresolved. The CDR3 loop spans 11 amino acids. Per germline, CDR1 MGHDK and CDR2 SYGVNS. Trimming took 2 bases from V and 4 from J, leaving 3 bases between them. The CDR3 is CASSEGYEQYF. The DNA for the CDR3 is TGTGCCAGCAGTGAAGGGTACGAGCAGTACTTC.

The genes are TRBV4-3 and TRBJ2-1, with TRBD2 identical over 9 bases. Trimming removed 4 bases from V and 1 base from J; junction bases left unmatched: 8. This CDR3 region has 17 residues. Germline CDR1 and CDR2: LGHNA and YSLEER. The DNA of the CDR3 is TGCGCCAGCAGCCCGGGGGGGCTAGCGGGATCCTACAATGAGCAGTTCTTC. Residues: CASSPGGLAGSYNEQFF.

This clone was seen a single time. The V gene is TRBV5-4, the J gene TRBJ2-7; 8 positions match TRBD2. There are 14 residues in the CDR3. Trimming at V came to 2 bases and at J to 3 bases, leaving 4 bases not matched to a gene. Germline values: CDR1 SGHNT, CDR2 YYREEE (reference sequence). CDR3 residues: CASSFGGEVYEQYF. CDR3 in DNA: TGTGCCAGCAGCTTCGGGGGGGAAGTCTACGAGCAGTACTTC.

The J gene is TRBJ2-2, the V gene TRBV9, with D possibly matching TRBD1 (5 bases). The CDR3 extends over 16 amino acids. V shed 1 base and J shed 0 bases, with 10 bases lying between them. Germline CDR1 and CDR2: SGDLS and YYNGEE. The CDR3 nucleotides are TGTGCCAGCAGCGTAACCACAGGAGCGAACACCGGGGAGCTGTTTTTT. It is translated as CASSVTTGANTGELFF. The entire variable domain, with the rest obtained from reference TRBV9 and TRBJ2-2, is as follows: DSGVTQTPKHLITATGQRVTLRCSPRSGDLSVYWYQQSLDQGLQFLIQYYNGEERAKGNILERFSAQQFPDLHSELNLSSLELGDSALYFCASSVTTGANTGELFFGEGSRLTVL.

This chain connects TRBV7-9 to TRBJ1-1, with a possible D match to TRBD1 (5 bases). V lost 5 bases and J 0 bases, leaving 16 bases between the germline ends. The CDR3 consists of 16 residues. The germline CDR1 and CDR2 sequences are SEHNR and FQNEAQ (reference sequence). The CDR3 loop is CASSLYQAGMNTEAFF. The CDR3 region has the DNA TGTGCCAGCAGCCTATACCAGGCAGGGATGAACACTGAAGCTTTCTTT.

The DNA for the CDR3 is TGTGCCAGCAGTTTATCTTCCAGCTCCTACGAGCAGTACTTC. Its translation: CASSLSSSSYEQYF. V gene TRBV27 combines with J gene TRBJ2-7; D not resolved. Germline V gene data show CDR1 as MNHEY and CDR2 as SMNVEV (reference sequence). The CDR3 loop spans 14 amino acids. Trimming removed 0 bases at V and 0 bases at J, with 6 bases between.

The V and J genes are TRBV20-1 and TRBJ1-2; D not resolved. Germline-derived CDR1 and CDR2 are DFQATT and SNEGSKA (reference sequence). The CDR3 contains 11 residues. V shed 7 bases and J shed 4 bases, with 10 bases lying between them. The CDR3 DNA reads TGCAGTGTCCAGGAGAGCTATGGCTACACCTTC. This sequence encodes CSVQESYGYTF.

This chain links TRBV4-1 with TRBJ2-7, with 9 bases fitting TRBD2. Per germline, CDR1 MGHRA and CDR2 YSYEKL. This CDR3 contains 15 residues. After removal of 2 bases from V and 1 base from J, the junction contained 3 bases not matched to a gene. CDR3 sequence: CASSQPTSGSYEQYF. The CDR3 DNA reads TGCGCCAGCAGCCAACCGACTAGCGGATCCTACGAGCAGTACTTC.

V gene TRBV6-6 combines with J gene TRBJ2-1, with 7 bases identical to TRBD2. V dropped 6 bases and J dropped 10; count of bases not matched to a gene: 6. The CDR3 has 12 residues. Germline CDR1 reads MNHNY; CDR2 reads SVGAGI (reference sequence). CDR3 amino acids: CASSPRGDEQFF. CDR3 DNA: TGTGCCAGCAGCCCACGGGGGGACGAGCAGTTCTTC.

This clone occurred a few times. V gene TRBV5-1 combines with J gene TRBJ2-7, with TRBD1 matching 10 bases. CDR1 and CDR2 (germline): SGHRS, YFSETQ. The CDR3 extends over 15 amino acids. The junction had 9 bases not matched to a gene; V was cut back by 3 bases and J by 6 bases. CDR3 bases: TGCGCCAGCAGCTCGGTAACCGGGACAGGGGCCGAGCAGTACTTC. It codes for CASSSVTGTGAEQYF. Combining the CDR3 with reference TRBV5-1 and TRBJ2-7 gives the whole variable domain KAGVTQTPRYLIKTRGQQVTLSCSPISGHRSVSWYQQTPGQGLQFLFEYFSETQRNKGNFPGRFSGRQFSNSRSEMNVSTLELGDSALYLCASSSVTGTGAEQYFGPGTRLTVT.

The genes are TRBV5-4 and TRBJ2-5, with 7 bases identical to TRBD2. The germline V gene encodes CDR1 SGHNT and CDR2 YYREEE (reference sequence). This CDR3 region has 14 residues. V shed 3 bases, J shed 2 bases, and the junction held 4 bases outside the gene matches. The chain's CDR3 is CASSWAAGQETQYF. CDR3 in DNA: TGTGCCAGCAGCTGGGCAGCGGGACAAGAGACCCAGTACTTC. The whole variable domain, filled in from reference TRBV5-4 and TRBJ2-5, reads ETGVTQSPTHLIKTRGQQVTLRCSSQSGHNTVSWYQQALGQGPQFIFQYYREEENGRGNFPPRFSGLQFPNYSSELNVNALELDDSALYLCASSWAAGQETQYFGPGTRLLVL.

The rearrangement links TRBV7-2 to TRBJ1-1, with TRBD1 as a possible D gene (5 bases). V shed 2 bases and J shed 4 bases, with 17 bases lying between them. The CDR3 covers 16 residues. Germline CDR1 is SGHTA and CDR2 is FQGNSA. CDR3 nucleotides: TGTGCCAGCAGCTTAAGAACTCACACGGGGGGCACTGAAGCTTTCTTT. Translating gives CASSLRTHTGGTEAFF.

V gene TRBV5-6 combines with J gene TRBJ1-2; D gene uncertain. Germline V gene sequence: CDR1 SGHDT, CDR2 YYEEEE. With 0 bases removed from V and 2 bases from J, the gap between germline ends came to 2 bases. CDR3 length: 12 amino acids. In DNA form, the CDR3 reads TGTGCCAGCAGCTTGGGGAACTATGGCTACACCTTC. It yields the protein CASSLGNYGYTF.

The gene calls are TRBV5-6 and TRBJ2-1; D is uncertain. Germline assignment: CDR1 SGHDT and CDR2 YYEEEE. The V and J ends lost 3 bases and 7 bases respectively, with 8 bases between them. The CDR3 is 12 residues long. The CDR3 loop is CASSSAVNEQFF. The CDR3 DNA follows: TGTGCCAGCAGCTCGGCCGTTAATGAGCAGTTCTTC.

The chain couples TRBV19 to TRBJ2-2, with no clear D. The V end was cut by 1 base, the J end by 3 bases, with 6 bases between. Germline CDR1 and CDR2: LNHDA and SQIVND (reference sequence). The CDR3 runs 14 residues. CDR3 in DNA: TGTGCCAGTAGTATAGTTTCCGACACCGGGGAGCTGTTTTTT. Amino acid sequence: CASSIVSDTGELFF.

The J gene is TRBJ2-2, the V gene TRBV7-2; no clear D. V was trimmed by 1 base and J by 6 bases, leaving 3 bases between them. Germline values: CDR1 SGHTA, CDR2 FQGNSA. The CDR3 is made up of 12 amino acids. CDR3 residues: CASSLGSGELFF. The CDR3 DNA reads TGTGCCAGCAGCTTAGGATCCGGGGAGCTGTTTTTT. Complete variable domain (other parts from reference TRBV7-2 and TRBJ2-2): GAGVSQSPSNKVTEKGKDVELRCDPISGHTALYWYRQSLGQGLEFLIYFQGNSAPDKSGLPSDRFSAERTGGSVSTLTIQRTQQEDSAVYLCASSLGSGELFFGEGSRLTVL.

The chain has TRBV9 and TRBJ2-5; D is ambiguous. The CDR3 runs to 12 residues. V gave up 7 bases and J gave up 3 bases, with 10 bases separating them. Germline lookup yields CDR1 SGDLS and CDR2 YYNGEE. CDR3 residues: CASSRLEETQYF. The CDR3 DNA follows: TGTGCCAGCTCCCGATTGGAAGAGACCCAGTACTTC.

V gene TRBV6-1 combines with J gene TRBJ2-7, with 8 bases lining up with TRBD2. Germline V lookup: CDR1 MNHNS, CDR2 SASEGT. This CDR3 contains 16 residues. V shed 1 base, J shed 4 bases, and the junction held 9 bases outside the gene matches. In DNA, the CDR3 is TGTGCCAGCAGTGAAGGCCCGGGAGGGTCACCTTACGAGCAGTACTTC. It codes for CASSEGPGGSPYEQYF.

The chain employs TRBV15 and TRBJ2-5, with 7 bases aligning to TRBD1. Germline V gene sequence: CDR1 LNHNV, CDR2 YYDKDF (reference sequence). The CDR3 contains 14 residues. Trimming cost V 2 bases and J 5 bases; bases outside gene matches: 5. CDR3 in amino acids: CATSRSRQGETQYF. CDR3 DNA: TGTGCCACCAGCAGATCACGACAGGGCGAGACCCAGTACTTC.

The CDR3 spells CAWSDDPFGEVHEQYF. The CDR3 nucleotides read TGTGCCTGGAGTGATGATCCTTTTGGGGAGGTCCACGAGCAGTACTTC. The V call is TRBV30, the J call TRBJ2-7; a possible D gene is TRBD2 (6 bases). The V end lost 1 base, the J end lost 5 bases, and 21 bases lay between the germline ends. This CDR3 is 16 amino acids long. Per germline, CDR1 GTSNPN and CDR2 SVGIG (reference sequence). Full variable domain (rest looked up from reference TRBV30 and TRBJ2-7): SQTIHQWPATLVQPVGSPLSLECTVEGTSNPNLYWYRQAAGRGLQLLFYSVGIGQISSEVPQNLSASRPQDRQFILSSKKLLLSDSGFYLCAWSDDPFGEVHEQYFGPGTRLTVT.

CDR3 residues: CASSLAWGDEQFF. CDR3 bases: TGTGCCAGCAGCTTAGCGTGGGGCGATGAGCAGTTCTTC. V usage is TRBV7-9 and J usage is TRBJ2-1; TRBD1 is a possible D gene (5 bases). Between the trimmed V and J ends, which lost 0 bases and 8 bases, there was a span of 8 bases. CDR3 length: 13 amino acids. CDR1 is SEHNR, CDR2 FQNEAQ, per germline (reference sequence).

The V call is TRBV25-1, the J call TRBJ2-5; maybe TRBD2 (5 bases). V lost 4 bases to trimming and J lost 7 bases, with 16 bases between them. Germline V gene data show CDR1 as MGHDK and CDR2 as SYGVNS. CDR3 size: 14 residues. This CDR3 reads CASSGTGVLGTQYF. The DNA for the CDR3 is TGTGCCAGCAGTGGGACTGGGGTCCTGGGGACCCAGTACTTC. The whole variable domain, filled in from reference TRBV25-1 and TRBJ2-5, reads EADIYQTPRYLVIGTGKKITLECSQTMGHDKMYWYQQDPGMELHLIHYSYGVNSTEKGDLSSESTVSRIRTEHFPLTLESARPSHTSQYLCASSGTGVLGTQYFGPGTRLLVL.

This chain connects TRBV6-5 to TRBJ1-2, with a possible D match to TRBD1 (6 bases). The CDR3 runs 12 residues. The V end lost 2 bases, the J end lost 7 bases, and 8 bases lay between the germline ends. The germline gives CDR1 MNHEY, CDR2 SVGAGI. The chain's CDR3 is CASSYGGGGYTF. Written as DNA, the CDR3 is TGTGCCAGCAGTTACGGAGGGGGTGGCTACACCTTC.